Listed here is a single TCR beta chain. The V gene lost 1 base and the J gene lost 6 bases, with 12 bases spanning the gap. The germline V gene has CDR1 GTSNPN and CDR2 SVGIG (reference sequence). The CDR3 contains 13 residues. Sequencing used immunoSEQ multiplex PCR; TCRdb keeps in-frame clones, though not all of them. Of over 20,000 clones listed, 65% to 80% are singletons. This entry is derived from a study of OX40 agonist ivuxolimab in advanced cancers. The TCR sequence derives from an adult with an advanced solid tumor such as melanoma, head and neck, liver or kidney cancer. This chain links TRBV30 with TRBJ1-2; no reliable D call. The source material was CD4+ or CD8+ T cells sorted from blood, sampled in a trial of the OX40 agonist ivuxolimab. For the CDR3, the DNA is TGTGCCTGGAGTGAGTGGAACACGAATGGCTACACCTTC. It translates to CAWSEWNTNGYTF. The whole variable domain, filled in from reference TRBV30 and TRBJ1-2, reads SQTIHQWPATLVQPVGSPLSLECTVEGTSNPNLYWYRQAAGRGLQLLFYSVGIGQISSEVPQNLSASRPQDRQFILSSKKLLLSDSGFYLCAWSEWNTNGYTFGSGTRLTVV.